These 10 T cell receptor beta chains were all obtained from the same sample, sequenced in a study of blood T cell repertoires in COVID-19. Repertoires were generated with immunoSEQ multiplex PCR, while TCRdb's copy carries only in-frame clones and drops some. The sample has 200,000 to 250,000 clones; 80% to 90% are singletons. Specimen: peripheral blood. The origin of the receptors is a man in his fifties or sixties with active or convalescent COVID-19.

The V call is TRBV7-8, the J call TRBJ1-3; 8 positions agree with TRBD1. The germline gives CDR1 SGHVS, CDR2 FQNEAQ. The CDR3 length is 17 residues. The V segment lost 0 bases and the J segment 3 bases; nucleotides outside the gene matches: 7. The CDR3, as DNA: TGTGCCAGCAGCTTAGCGGCACAGGGGGTAGGTGGAAACACCATATATTTT. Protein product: CASSLAAQGVGGNTIYF. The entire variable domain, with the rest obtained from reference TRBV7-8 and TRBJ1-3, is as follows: GAGVSQSPRYKVAKRGQDVALRCDPISGHVSLFWYQQALGQGPEFLTYFQNEAQLDKSGLPSDRFFAERPEGSVSTLKIQRTQQEDSAVYLCASSLAAQGVGGNTIYFGEGSWLTVV.

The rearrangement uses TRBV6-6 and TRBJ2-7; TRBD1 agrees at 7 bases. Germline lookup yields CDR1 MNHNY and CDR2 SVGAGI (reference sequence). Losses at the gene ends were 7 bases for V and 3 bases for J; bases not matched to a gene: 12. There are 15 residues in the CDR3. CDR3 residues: CASKLLRDRNYEQYF. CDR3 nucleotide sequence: TGTGCCAGCAAATTACTCCGGGACAGAAACTACGAGCAGTACTTC.

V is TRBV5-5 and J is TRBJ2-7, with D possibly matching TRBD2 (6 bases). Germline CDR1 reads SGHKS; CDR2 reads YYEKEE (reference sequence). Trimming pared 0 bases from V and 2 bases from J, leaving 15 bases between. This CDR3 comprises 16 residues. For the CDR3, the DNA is TGTGCCAGCAGCTTGGACTTAAGGGGAGGCACCTACGAGCAGTACTTC. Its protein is CASSLDLRGGTYEQYF.

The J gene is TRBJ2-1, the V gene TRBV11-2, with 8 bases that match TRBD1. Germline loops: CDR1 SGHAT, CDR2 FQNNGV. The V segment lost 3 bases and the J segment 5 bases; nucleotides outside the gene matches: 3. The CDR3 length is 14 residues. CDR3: CASSFMTGDNEQFF. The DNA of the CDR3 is TGTGCCAGCAGCTTCATGACAGGGGACAATGAGCAGTTCTTC.

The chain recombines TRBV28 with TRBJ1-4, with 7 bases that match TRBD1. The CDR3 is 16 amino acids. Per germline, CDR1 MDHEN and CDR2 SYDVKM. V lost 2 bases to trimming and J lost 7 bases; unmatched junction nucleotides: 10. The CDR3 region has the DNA TGTGCCAGCAGTTTAGTCGAACAGGGGCGGGGTGAAAAACTGTTTTTT. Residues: CASSLVEQGRGEKLFF.

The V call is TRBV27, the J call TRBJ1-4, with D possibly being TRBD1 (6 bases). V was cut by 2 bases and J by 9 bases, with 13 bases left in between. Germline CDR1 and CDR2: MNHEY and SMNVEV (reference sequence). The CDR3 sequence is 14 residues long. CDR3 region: CASSLTTGKKKLFF. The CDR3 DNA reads TGTGCCAGCAGTTTAACTACAGGGAAGAAAAAACTGTTTTTT.

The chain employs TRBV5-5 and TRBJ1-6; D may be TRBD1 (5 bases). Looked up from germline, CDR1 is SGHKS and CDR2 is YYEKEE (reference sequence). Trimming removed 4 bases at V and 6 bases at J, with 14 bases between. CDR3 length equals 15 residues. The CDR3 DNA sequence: TGTGCCAGCAGCGCCCGACAGATGATTAATTCACCCCTCCACTTT. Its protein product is CASSARQMINSPLHF.

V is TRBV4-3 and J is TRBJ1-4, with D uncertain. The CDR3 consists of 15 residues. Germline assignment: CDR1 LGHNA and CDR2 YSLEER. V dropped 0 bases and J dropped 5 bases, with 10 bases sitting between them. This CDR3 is CASSQEAAGNEKLFF. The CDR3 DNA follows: TGCGCCAGCAGCCAAGAAGCGGCAGGAAATGAAAAACTGTTTTTT.

The CDR3 region is CASSISWEGEAFF. The CDR3, as DNA: TGTGCCAGTAGTATTTCCTGGGAGGGAGAAGCTTTCTTT. V is TRBV19 and J is TRBJ1-1; D is uncertain. The CDR3 extends over 13 amino acids. Germline loops: CDR1 LNHDA, CDR2 SQIVND (reference sequence). The ends were cut back, 3 bases at V and 8 bases at J, with 13 bases in the middle.

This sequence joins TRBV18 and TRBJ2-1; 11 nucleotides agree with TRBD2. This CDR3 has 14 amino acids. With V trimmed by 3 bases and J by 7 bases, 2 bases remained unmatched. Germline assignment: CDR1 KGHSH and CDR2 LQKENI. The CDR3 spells CASSPRTSGNEQFF. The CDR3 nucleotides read TGTGCCAGCTCACCCAGGACTAGCGGGAATGAGCAGTTCTTC.